This T cell receptor beta chain was recovered during a study of vaccination and CD4 T cells after COVID-19 (dated 2022 in TCRdb). Looking at the study overall: SARS-CoV-2 positivity had been established in the convalescent patients by nasal swab PCR, and mild disease was recorded in eight to ten of these patients and severe disease in one. The convalescent cohort comprised six males and four females, including two Hispanic individuals, seven Caucasians, two Asians and one multiracial person. Participants got two doses of the Pfizer-BioNTech BNT162b2 vaccine (n=8) or two doses of the Moderna mRNA-1273 vaccine (n=2). Post-COVID blood samples from convalescent patients were collected a median of about 100 days after diagnosis, with a range of 35 to 161 days. Post-vaccine blood samples were collected a median of about 72 days after the second vaccine dose, ranging from about 13 to 250 days. Culture stimuli were overlapping spike peptide pools from SARS-CoV-2 and from the common cold coronaviruses HCoV-NL63, HCoV-OC43 and HCoV-229E. In control cultures, a CEFX viral epitope pool was used as positive control, an HIV-1 Nef peptide pool was used as negative control, or no peptide was added. In around nine COVID-19 convalescent patients and a few infection-naive healthy vaccine recipients, the spike-specific CD4+ TCR repertoire before mRNA vaccination was compared with the repertoire after mRNA vaccination. Findings and caveats that apply to the study as a whole: The median number of SARS-CoV-2-reactive clonotypes rose from under 25 after infection to 38 after vaccination, but the change was not significant. Among convalescent patients, a median about 86% of the SARS-CoV-2-reactive clones seen after vaccination appeared only after vaccination, which suggests priming specific to the vaccine. Relatively few convalescent patients were included in the study, and early timepoints after natural infection were not analyzed. Of the vaccine-specific clones found in convalescent patients, nearly all (304 of 307) were mono-reactive for SARS-CoV-2 spike instead of being cross-reactive with common cold coronaviruses.

CDR1 MNHNS and CDR2 SASEGT were looked up in the germline V gene. Measured from the cysteine to the phenylalanine, the CDR3 is 15 residues long. Only CDR3 DNA remains: 45 bases, in frame from the first base. V loses 6 bases of germline sequence and J loses 1 base, and the interval between the two ends is 13 bases. Library creation used PCR. At the Johns Hopkins FTIC core, DNA from the cultured CD4+ T cells underwent TCR sequencing with the Oncomine TCR Beta short-read assay. The QIAamp micro DNA kit was used to extract genomic DNA from the cultured CD4+ T cells. Oncomine TCR Beta libraries from cultured CD4+ T cells were pooled using unique dual indexes and sequenced on an Illumina iSeq 100. Per the source publication's procedure: Non-productive sequences were removed, and CDR3s that did not start with C, did not end with F or W, or were shorter than 7 amino acids were discarded. The MANAFEST web application identified antigen-specific clonotypes by comparing peptide-stimulated wells against reference wells and other culture wells. For a clone to be called positive, the clone needed an FDR below 0.05, an odds ratio above 5, and a productive frequency above 0.1% in at least two of three replicate wells. Cross-reactive clonotypes were defined as significantly expanded in both SARS-CoV-2 spike wells and at least one common cold coronavirus spike condition. Similarity between CDR3 sequences was evaluated in R version 3.6.1 using Levenshtein distances (stringdist) and unrooted phylogenetic trees (ape). TCRdb reprocessing: public reads trimmed at Q25 with fastp, clones called with MiXCR, in-frame beta chains kept. Records with the same CDR3 protein are collapsed into one entry carrying the most frequent genes and DNA. TCRdb, not the original authors, processed these V and J calls. The sample table lists tens of thousands of distinct CDR3 sequences, roughly 64% of them with a count of one. The top ten hold 7.8% of the sample.

This clonotype was seen a handful of times. No antigen is known for it. No much larger clone is present one base from it, and per-base qualities are unavailable. This specimen's treatment or condition label, interpreted: approximately nine-day PBMC culture with coronavirus spike peptide pools or control peptides (ViraFEST assay). The study used the ViraFEST assay, which expanded antigen-specific T cells with peptide pools and then identified expanded clonotypes by TCR sequencing. The convalescent patients' positive SARS-CoV-2 PCR tests fell between March and December 2020, which was before the Alpha, Beta and Delta variants emerged in the United States. Fewer than 2.5 million PBMCs per well were cultured in IMDM with roughly 5.5% human AB serum and roughly 9.3 IU/ml IL-2, plus 10 ug/ml peptide pools. Half of the culture medium was replaced with fresh IL-2-containing medium on days 3 and 7. CD4+ T cells were isolated after roughly eleven days of culture through negative selection using the EasySep CD4+ T cell isolation kit. Ficoll-Paque Plus gradient centrifugation was used to isolate PBMCs from whole blood, and the isolated PBMCs were then either used fresh or cryopreserved at -140C. Culture conditions were generally each tested in triplicate wells.

Material for sequencing was CD4+ T cells from blood, cultured in vitro. Here the chain combines TRBV6-1 and TRBJ1-5; TRBD1 could be the D gene, as 5 bases match. The TCR originated in a human donor who had recovered from COVID-19. The CDR3 in this case is CASSSDRRSNQPQHF. The sequenced DNA: TGTGCCAGCAGCTCAGACAGACGGAGCAATCAGCCCCAGCATTTT.